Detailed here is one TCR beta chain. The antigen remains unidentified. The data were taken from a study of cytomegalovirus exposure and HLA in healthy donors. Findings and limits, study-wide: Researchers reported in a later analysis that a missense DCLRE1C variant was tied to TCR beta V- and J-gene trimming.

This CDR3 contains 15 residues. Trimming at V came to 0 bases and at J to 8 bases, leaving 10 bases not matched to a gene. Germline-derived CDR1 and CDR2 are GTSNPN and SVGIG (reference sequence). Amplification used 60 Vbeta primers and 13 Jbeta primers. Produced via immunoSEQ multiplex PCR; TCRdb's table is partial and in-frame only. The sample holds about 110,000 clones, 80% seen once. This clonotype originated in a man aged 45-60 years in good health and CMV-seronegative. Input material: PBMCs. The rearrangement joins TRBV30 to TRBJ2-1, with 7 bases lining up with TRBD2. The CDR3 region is CAWSVRSGNSHEQFF. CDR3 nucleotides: TGTGCCTGGAGTGTAAGGAGCGGGAACAGCCATGAGCAGTTCTTC. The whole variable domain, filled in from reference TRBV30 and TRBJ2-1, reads SQTIHQWPATLVQPVGSPLSLECTVEGTSNPNLYWYRQAAGRGLQLLFYSVGIGQISSEVPQNLSASRPQDRQFILSSKKLLLSDSGFYLCAWSVRSGNSHEQFFGPGTRLTVL.